This T cell receptor beta chain was retrieved from a study of beta chain features in type 1 diabetes. The investigators reverse transcribed all of the isolated RNA, so they sequenced expressed TCRB transcripts. Profiled with immunoSEQ multiplex PCR; TCRdb holds only in-frame clones, not every one. Among just over 450,000 clones listed, over 25% were seen once. V lost 4 bases and J lost 8, with 22 bases in between. Germline CDR1 reads SGHRS; CDR2 reads YFSETQ. This CDR3 contains 16 residues. The specimen sequenced was naive CD4+ T cells from blood. The origin of this receptor is a young man in good health. The V gene is TRBV5-1, the J gene TRBJ2-1, with D possibly being TRBD1 or TRBD2 (6 bases each). This chain's CDR3 is CASSNLRQASGDEQFF. The CDR3 DNA reads TGCGCCAGCAGCAACCTACGACAGGCTTCGGGGGATGAGCAGTTCTTC.